The 15 T cell receptor beta chains below were found in one sample sequenced in a study of blood T cell repertoires in COVID-19. TCRdb's copy holds only in-frame clones and misses some; the assay was immunoSEQ multiplex PCR. The sample has over 250,000 clones; just over 90% are singletons. Sequenced input: peripheral blood. Receptor source: a woman in her twenties or thirties with COVID-19, enrolled during active disease.

Regarding this clone: This CDR3 is also generated by other DNA sequences in the sample. V gene TRBV12-3 or TRBV12-4 combines with J gene TRBJ1-2; 7 nucleotides match TRBD1. The V and J ends lost 1 base and 6 bases, in that order; junction bases with no gene match: 2. The CDR3 is 13 residues long. DNA for the CDR3: TGTGCCAGCAGTTTAGGACAGGGCAATGGCTACACCTTC. Its protein product is CASSLGQGNGYTF.

The gene calls are TRBV3-1 (or the pseudogene TRBV3-2) and TRBJ2-5, with D unclear. There are 16 residues in the CDR3. The V end lost 1 base, the J end lost 1 base, and 13 bases lay between the germline ends. CDR1 and CDR2 (germline): LGHDT, YNNKEL (reference sequence). Here the CDR3 DNA reads TGTGCCAGCAGCCAAGTATCGGCGGATCTCCAAGAGACCCAGTACTTC. As protein: CASSQVSADLQETQYF.

This chain links TRBV27 with TRBJ1-2; D is unresolved. The CDR3 totals 13 residues. The germline V gene has CDR1 MNHEY and CDR2 SMNVEV (reference sequence). Deletions cut 6 bases from V and 1 base from J, with 9 bases between. The CDR3 is CASRRDFNYGYTF. The CDR3 DNA reads TGTGCCAGCAGACGAGACTTTAACTATGGCTACACCTTC.

The CDR3 protein is CASSWAGSYNEQFF. In DNA form, the CDR3 reads TGTGCCAGCAGTTGGGCAGGCTCCTACAATGAGCAGTTCTTC. V and J are TRBV6-5 and TRBJ2-1; D is unresolved. Germline V gene data show CDR1 as MNHEY and CDR2 as SVGAGI. The CDR3 is 14 amino acids. The ends were cut back, 4 bases at V and 0 bases at J, with 7 bases in the middle.

The genes are TRBV3-1 (or the pseudogene TRBV3-2) and TRBJ2-1; 8 positions agree with TRBD1. CDR1 is LGHDT, CDR2 YNNKEL, per germline (reference sequence). Unmatched junction bases numbered 6, after V lost 1 base and J lost 7 bases. There are 15 residues in the CDR3. The CDR3 region has the DNA TGTGCCAGCAGCCAAGGGGGGACAGGCGTTAATGAGCAGTTCTTC. This sequence encodes CASSQGGTGVNEQFF.

The DNA for the CDR3 is TGTGCCAGCAGCTTGGAGGCGGGGACTATCTATGGCTACACCTTC. Translation gives CASSLEAGTIYGYTF. The V and J genes are TRBV5-8 and TRBJ1-2, with TRBD1 as a possible D gene (5 bases). CDR3 length: 15 residues. The germline V gene encodes CDR1 SGHTS and CDR2 YDEGEE. The germline V and J ends were trimmed by 0 bases and 4 bases, with 13 bases remaining between them.

V is TRBV14 and J is TRBJ1-1, with a tentative D call TRBD1 (5 bases). CDR3 length: 13 amino acids. Germline V lookup: CDR1 SGHDN, CDR2 FVKESK. V lost 8 bases to trimming and J lost 1 base, with 11 bases between them. In DNA form, the CDR3 reads TGTGCCAGCCAGGGTTTGGGGAACACTGAAGCTTTCTTT. As protein: CASQGLGNTEAFF. The variable domain in full, with the rest retrieved from reference TRBV14 and TRBJ1-1, is EAGVTQFPSHSVIEKGQTVTLRCDPISGHDNLYWYRRVMGKEIKFLLHFVKESKQDESGMPNNRFLAERTGGTYSTLKVQPAELEDSGVYFCASQGLGNTEAFFGQGTRLTVV.

The chain carries TRBV7-2 and TRBJ1-2; TRBD1 matches 9 bases. The CDR3 is 14 amino acids. After removal of 5 bases from V and 7 bases from J, the junction contained 8 bases not matched to a gene. Germline V gene data show CDR1 as SGHTA and CDR2 as FQGNSA. CDR3 DNA sequence: TGTGCCAGCAGCCAATTAACAGGGGGCGGTGGCTACACCTTC. Protein product: CASSQLTGGGGYTF.

The V call is TRBV10-3, the J call TRBJ2-7, with TRBD1 matching 8 bases. V dropped 8 bases and J dropped 4; count of bases not matched to a gene: 7. The CDR3 spans 13 residues. CDR1 is ENHRY and CDR2 is SYGVKD in the germline V gene. CDR3 residues: CAIARQGAYEQYF. CDR3 coding DNA: TGTGCCATCGCCCGCCAGGGGGCATACGAGCAGTACTTC.

The V gene is TRBV5-8, the J gene TRBJ2-1; D might be TRBD1 (7 bases). CDR1 and CDR2 (germline): SGHTS, YDEGEE. V dropped 3 bases and J dropped 2 bases, with 21 bases sitting between them. The CDR3 has 18 residues. CDR3 DNA: TGTGCCAGCAGCTCGATCAGGGGGGCGGATGCCACCTACAATGAGCAGTTCTTC. It codes for CASSSIRGADATYNEQFF.

The chain has TRBV6-5 and TRBJ1-1; D ambiguous. The germline gives CDR1 MNHEY, CDR2 SVGAGI. The CDR3 runs to 14 residues. Trimming took 8 bases from V and 4 from J, leaving 17 bases between them. The CDR3 DNA follows: TGTGCCAGCCTCTTATCGGGGTTCGGCACTGAAGCTTTCTTT. This gives the protein CASLLSGFGTEAFF.

This clone was counted a single time. Additional DNA sequences in this sample encode the identical CDR3. CDR3 nucleotides: TGTGCCAGCAGCCAAGCCCCGGGACAGCCTTACGAGCAGTACTTC. Residues: CASSQAPGQPYEQYF. The rearrangement links TRBV3-1 (or the pseudogene TRBV3-2) to TRBJ2-7; 7 positions agree with TRBD1. Germline CDR1 and CDR2: LGHDT and YNNKEL (reference sequence). This CDR3 contains 15 residues. Unmatched junction bases numbered 7, after V lost 1 base and J lost 4 bases.

V is TRBV11-2 and J is TRBJ2-1; D possibly corresponds to TRBD2 (6 bases). The V gene's germline CDR1 is SGHAT and CDR2 FQNNGV. V was pared by 2 bases and J by 8 bases, with 13 bases between. This CDR3 comprises 14 residues. The CDR3 DNA reads TGTGCCAGCAGCTTAAGGAGGGCGGTCGATGAGCAGTTCTTC. This gives the protein CASSLRRAVDEQFF.

The chain joins TRBV4-1 to TRBJ2-3, with 8 bases fitting TRBD2. The CDR3 consists of 18 residues. V was pared by 1 base and J by 4 bases, with 13 bases of the junction left unmatched. Germline lookup yields CDR1 MGHRA and CDR2 YSYEKL. The CDR3 sequence: CASSQANRPAGAADTQYF. DNA of the CDR3: TGCGCCAGCAGCCAAGCAAATCGCCCAGCGGGAGCGGCAGATACGCAGTATTTT.

This clone has just one count. The V gene is TRBV21-1, the J gene TRBJ2-2; the listed D gene, TRBD1, was not tested against the DNA. TRBV21-1 has pseudogene status. The CDR3 extends over 17 amino acids. In DNA, the CDR3 is TGTGCCAGCAGCCTAGACGGTGGACAGATTATCACCGGGGAGCTGTTTTTT. Translation gives CASSLDGGQIITGELFF.